What follows are 15 T cell receptor beta chains derived from one specimen sequenced in a study of cytomegalovirus exposure and HLA in healthy donors. Amplification used 60 Vbeta primers and 13 Jbeta primers. Here immunoSEQ multiplex PCR was the method, and the copy in TCRdb shows in-frame clones only, minus some. The sample totals under 65,000 clones. Sample: PBMCs. The receptors shown here come from a woman aged 40 to 55 in good health and CMV-seronegative.

The chain uses TRBV4-3 and TRBJ1-1; tentative D call: TRBD1 (6 bases). This CDR3 contains 15 residues. The germline CDR1 and CDR2 sequences are LGHNA and YSLEER. Trimming took off 11 bases at V and 6 bases at J, with 25 bases between the two ends. The CDR3 sequence is CALGAGIGREAEAFF. CDR3 coding DNA: TGCGCCTTGGGGGCAGGGATCGGTCGTGAGGCTGAAGCTTTCTTT.

The chain is built from TRBV18 and TRBJ2-3; D might be TRBD2 (6 bases). The germline CDR1 and CDR2 sequences are KGHSH and LQKENI. The CDR3 spans 13 residues. V lost 1 base and J 5 bases, leaving 7 bases between the germline ends. The CDR3 DNA sequence: TGTGCCAGCTCACCACGGGAGGAAGATACGCAGTATTTT. It translates to CASSPREEDTQYF. The full variable domain, rest sourced from reference TRBV18 and TRBJ2-3, is NAGVMQNPRHLVRRRGQEARLRCSPMKGHSHVYWYRQLPEEGLKFMVYLQKENIIDESGMPKERFSAEFPKEGPSILRIQQVVRGDSAAYFCASSPREEDTQYFGPGTRLTVL.

The genes are TRBV5-1 and TRBJ2-7; 9 nucleotides match TRBD1. V was clipped by 0 bases and J by 4 bases; unmatched bases: 2. Germline CDR1 reads SGHRS; CDR2 reads YFSETQ. This CDR3 comprises 14 residues. As DNA, the CDR3 is TGCGCCAGCAGCTTGGACAGGGGGCTTTACGAGCAGTACTTC. Translating gives CASSLDRGLYEQYF.

The chain carries TRBV30 and TRBJ2-2, with D possibly TRBD2 on 5 matching bases. Trimming shortened V by 0 bases and J by 3 bases, and 8 bases separated the two germline ends. This CDR3 contains 14 residues. From germline, CDR1 is GTSNPN and CDR2 SVGIG (reference sequence). The DNA of the CDR3 is TGTGCCTGGAGTGTAGCGCGGGACACCGGGGAGCTGTTTTTT. It codes for CAWSVARDTGELFF.

The V call is TRBV28, the J call TRBJ1-1; the D is unclear. Between the trimmed V and J ends, which lost 6 bases and 0 bases, there was a span of 8 bases. The CDR3 consists of 13 residues. Germline V CDR1 and CDR2: MDHEN, SYDVKM. CDR3 amino acids: CASSSNMNTEAFF. CDR3 nucleotide sequence: TGTGCCAGCAGCTCTAATATGAACACTGAAGCTTTCTTT.

This rearrangement joins TRBV27 to TRBJ1-5; possibly TRBD1 for D (6 bases). The germline V and J ends were trimmed by 5 bases and 5 bases, with 13 bases remaining between them. The CDR3 runs to 14 residues. Per the germline V gene, CDR1 is MNHEY and CDR2 is SMNVEV (reference sequence). The CDR3 here is CASSTHRADQPQHF. The CDR3 DNA sequence: TGTGCCAGCAGTACGCACAGGGCTGATCAGCCCCAGCATTTT.

The rearrangement uses TRBV2 and TRBJ1-5; D gene unclear. V was shortened by 7 bases and J by 3 bases, with 10 bases between the two germline ends. Germline lookup yields CDR1 SNHLY and CDR2 FYNNEI. There are 13 residues in the CDR3. The CDR3 protein is CASKPEANQPQHF. CDR3 in DNA: TGTGCCAGCAAGCCCGAAGCCAATCAGCCCCAGCATTTT. The full variable domain, completed using reference TRBV2 and TRBJ1-5, is EPEVTQTPSHQVTQMGQEVILRCVPISNHLYFYWYRQILGQKVEFLVSFYNNEISEKSEIFDDQFSVERPDGSNFTLKIRSTKLEDSAMYFCASKPEANQPQHFGDGTRLSIL.

The V call is TRBV6-5, the J call TRBJ1-2; D is unresolved. CDR3 length: 14 amino acids. The germline gives CDR1 MNHEY, CDR2 SVGAGI. Trimming removed 6 bases at V and 4 bases at J, with 15 bases between. The chain's CDR3 is CASSRDGLGYGYTF. CDR3 sequence (DNA): TGTGCCAGCAGCCGCGACGGGTTGGGCTATGGCTACACCTTC.

The chain combines TRBV2 with TRBJ2-3, with D maybe TRBD1 (6 bases). V was pared by 1 base and J by 8 bases, with 13 bases between. From germline, CDR1 is SNHLY and CDR2 FYNNEI. The CDR3 length is 14 residues. This CDR3 is CASSEVLGAGTQYF. For the CDR3, the DNA is TGTGCCAGCAGTGAAGTTCTGGGGGCAGGTACGCAGTATTTT.

The chain links TRBV18 to TRBJ1-1, with 9 bases fitting TRBD1. The CDR3 length is 16 residues. J lost 3 bases, V lost 3 bases, and 8 bases had no gene match. The germline CDR1 and CDR2 sequences are KGHSH and LQKENI. CDR3: CASSPSSGQGYTEAFF. For the CDR3, the DNA is TGTGCCAGCTCACCTTCCTCGGGACAGGGTTACACTGAAGCTTTCTTT.

This sequence joins TRBV10-3 and TRBJ2-3; 8 positions agree with TRBD2. The CDR3 is 13 residues long. The trim removed 8 bases at V and 4 bases at J, leaving 5 bases unmatched. Germline V gene lookup returns CDR1 ENHRY and CDR2 SYGVKD. Here the CDR3 DNA reads TGTGCCATCGGAGTAGCGGGGTCAGATACGCAGTATTTT. It specifies CAIGVAGSDTQYF.

V usage is TRBV7-9 and J usage is TRBJ1-4, with 10 bases that match TRBD1. Germline V CDR1 and CDR2: SEHNR, FQNEAQ (reference sequence). V gave up 1 base and J gave up 5 bases; unmatched junction bases: 7. The CDR3 has 17 residues. CDR3 nucleotides: TGTGCCAGCAGCTTAGGGCGCGGGGGACAGGGGAATGAAAAACTGTTTTTT. As protein: CASSLGRGGQGNEKLFF.

The chain recombines TRBV6-6 with TRBJ1-6; the D gene is possibly TRBD1 (5 bases). Germline assignment: CDR1 MNHNY and CDR2 SVGAGI (reference sequence). The CDR3 consists of 14 residues. The V and J ends lost 6 bases and 15 bases respectively, with 21 bases between them. The CDR3 sequence is CASSPQGPVGNLHF. CDR3 nucleotide sequence: TGTGCCAGCAGCCCGCAGGGTCCGGTGGGTAACCTCCACTTT.

The rearrangement joins TRBV11-2 to TRBJ1-2, with D possibly being TRBD1 (5 bases). The CDR3 consists of 14 residues. The germline gives CDR1 SGHAT, CDR2 FQNNGV. Trimming shortened V by 5 bases and J by 3 bases, and 13 bases separated the two germline ends. The chain's CDR3 is CASSPATDHYGYTF. CDR3 DNA: TGTGCCAGCAGCCCCGCGACAGACCACTATGGCTACACCTTC.

The gene calls are TRBV7-3 and TRBJ1-1, with D possibly TRBD1 on 5 matching bases. CDR3 length: 14 amino acids. Germline CDR1 and CDR2: SGHTA and FQGTGA. V lost 5 bases and J lost 3, with 13 bases in between. The CDR3 sequence is CASSRTGGDTEAFF. DNA for the CDR3: TGTGCCAGCAGCCGCACGGGAGGGGACACTGAAGCTTTCTTT.